Presented here are 20 T cell receptor beta chains from one specimen sequenced in a study of blood T cell repertoires in COVID-19. The method was immunoSEQ multiplex PCR; TCRdb's version includes in-frame clones alone and lacks a portion of them. The sample lists 300,000 to 400,000 clones, about 83% occurring once. Sequencing was performed on peripheral blood. The receptors come from a man aged 30 to 45 with active or convalescent COVID-19.

This chain uses TRBV2 with TRBJ2-3, with a tentative D call TRBD2 (5 bases). Trimming shortened V by 7 bases and J by 5 bases, and 13 bases separated the two germline ends. Germline CDR1 and CDR2: SNHLY and FYNNEI. The CDR3 consists of 13 residues. The CDR3 protein is CASKVGGRDTQYF. CDR3 bases: TGTGCCAGCAAAGTCGGAGGCAGAGATACGCAGTATTTT. The complete variable domain, with remaining parts taken from reference TRBV2 and TRBJ2-3, reads EPEVTQTPSHQVTQMGQEVILRCVPISNHLYFYWYRQILGQKVEFLVSFYNNEISEKSEIFDDQFSVERPDGSNFTLKIRSTKLEDSAMYFCASKVGGRDTQYFGPGTRLTVL.

This sequence joins TRBV11-2 and TRBJ1-1; 7 bases are a match to TRBD1. Germline V gene lookup returns CDR1 SGHAT and CDR2 FQNNGV. V dropped 4 bases and J dropped 3; count of bases not matched to a gene: 8. The CDR3 runs to 15 residues. DNA of the CDR3: TGTGCCAGCAGCTCCTTGACAGGGCTTCACACTGAAGCTTTCTTT. It is translated as CASSSLTGLHTEAFF.

The chain uses TRBV28 and TRBJ2-1, with unresolved D. CDR1 and CDR2 from the germline V gene are MDHEN and SYDVKM. Trimming took 8 bases from V and 9 from J, leaving 11 bases between them. This CDR3 comprises 11 residues. CDR3 DNA sequence: TGTGCCAGCTCCTCCCCCAGTGAGCAGTTCTTC. Amino acids: CASSSPSEQFF.

The chain has TRBV27 and TRBJ2-4; tentatively, D is TRBD1 (8 bases). From germline, CDR1 is MNHEY and CDR2 SMNVEV (reference sequence). The CDR3 is 16 residues long. Trimming shortened V by 5 bases and J by 0 bases, and 14 bases separated the two germline ends. The CDR3 spells CASSQTGGGAKNIQYF. The CDR3 DNA reads TGTGCCAGCAGTCAAACAGGGGGGGGAGCCAAAAACATTCAGTACTTC.

This chain connects TRBV10-2 to TRBJ1-5; D is uncertain. With 10 bases removed from V and 6 bases from J, the gap between germline ends came to 13 bases. The CDR3 runs 12 residues. CDR1 is WSHSY and CDR2 is SAAADI in the germline V gene. The CDR3 sequence: CATQREAQPQHF. As DNA, the CDR3 is TGCGCCACCCAACGGGAGGCTCAGCCCCAGCATTTT.

The chain joins TRBV24-1 to TRBJ2-7, with TRBD1 matching over 7 bases. Losses at the gene ends were 5 bases for V and 2 bases for J; bases not matched to a gene: 8. From germline, CDR1 is KGHDR and CDR2 SFDVKD. The CDR3 totals 15 residues. CDR3 sequence reads: CATSADRAQTYEQYF. CDR3 sequence (DNA): TGTGCCACCAGTGCCGACAGGGCCCAAACCTACGAGCAGTACTTC.

The CDR3 reads CASSAPSGSSYNEQFF. The CDR3 DNA reads TGTGCCAGCAGTGCGCCTAGCGGGAGCTCCTACAATGAGCAGTTCTTC. J is TRBJ2-1 and V is TRBV2; 10 bases fit TRBD2. The CDR3 extends over 16 amino acids. V trimming: 4 bases; J trimming: 0 bases; junction bases outside the gene matches: 3. Germline CDR1 is SNHLY and CDR2 is FYNNEI.

The chain joins TRBV2 to TRBJ2-1; 13 bases map to TRBD2. J gave up 9 bases and V 6 bases, and 11 bases lay outside the gene matches. The CDR3 has 16 residues. CDR1 is SNHLY and CDR2 is FYNNEI in the germline V gene. CDR3 in amino acids: CASRDGLAGAWGEQFF. DNA for the CDR3: TGTGCCAGCAGGGACGGACTAGCGGGGGCCTGGGGTGAGCAGTTCTTC.

This clone was detected only once. V gene TRBV15 combines with J gene TRBJ1-5, with D maybe TRBD1 (5 bases). The CDR3 length is 15 residues. Trimming pared 0 bases from V and 11 bases from J, leaving 17 bases between. Germline assignment: CDR1 LNHNV and CDR2 YYDKDF (reference sequence). CDR3 sequence: CATSREGQGIVSQHF. CDR3 nucleotide sequence: TGTGCCACCAGCAGAGAGGGGCAGGGCATAGTGTCCCAGCATTTT.

The CDR3 protein is CASSIVGQGRSLHF. The CDR3 region has the DNA TGTGCCAGTAGTATTGTAGGACAGGGAAGATCCCTCCACTTT. The V call is TRBV19, the J call TRBJ1-6; the match to TRBD1 covers 8 bases. Germline V lookup: CDR1 LNHDA, CDR2 SQIVND (reference sequence). CDR3 length: 14 residues. The ends lost 3 bases at V and 14 bases at J; junction bases unmatched: 9. The full variable domain, completed using reference TRBV19 and TRBJ1-6, is DGGITQSPKYLFRKEGQNVTLSCEQNLNHDAMYWYRQDPGQGLRLIYYSQIVNDFQKGDIAEGYSVSREKKESFPLTVTSAQKNPTAFYLCASSIVGQGRSLHFGNGTRLTVT.

The chain carries TRBV4-2 and TRBJ1-3; D is unresolved. CDR3 length equals 17 residues. The V end lost 0 bases, the J end lost 0 bases, and 12 bases lay between the germline ends. CDR1 and CDR2 (germline): LGHNA, YNFKEQ. The CDR3 sequence is CASSQDAGRSSGNTIYF. CDR3 DNA sequence: TGTGCCAGCAGCCAAGATGCTGGCCGGAGCTCTGGAAACACCATATATTTT.

A note on this clone: Germline is not matched at one junction end, which may reflect a read error. The V call is TRBV9, the J call TRBJ2-3; D is perhaps TRBD1 (6 bases). Germline V gene data show CDR1 as SGDLS and CDR2 as YYNGEE. This CDR3 has 16 amino acids. CDR3: CASSVAGGHSTDTQYF. The CDR3 nucleotides are TGTGCCAGCAGCGTAGCTGGGGGACATAGCACGGATACGCAGTATTTT.

The chain couples TRBV2 to TRBJ2-7; 14 bases are shared with TRBD2. Trimming cost V 7 bases and J 4 bases; bases outside gene matches: 12. CDR1 SNHLY and CDR2 FYNNEI come from the germline V gene. The length of the CDR3 is 17 residues. This CDR3 reads CASTPLSGTSGRYEQYF. CDR3 in DNA: TGTGCCAGCACCCCCCTCTCGGGGACTAGCGGGAGATACGAGCAGTACTTC.

V usage is TRBV4-3 and J usage is TRBJ1-4; weak D call: TRBD1 (5 bases). V was pared by 0 bases and J by 4 bases, with 12 bases between. The CDR3 is 16 amino acids. Looked up from germline, CDR1 is LGHNA and CDR2 is YSLEER. CDR3 nucleotides: TGCGCCAGCAGCCAAGATCCCACAGGCCATAATGAAAAACTGTTTTTT. Translation: CASSQDPTGHNEKLFF.

CDR3: CASSESGSYEQYF. As DNA, the CDR3 is TGTGCCAGCAGCGAAAGCGGCTCCTACGAGCAGTACTTC. The V gene is TRBV7-6, the J gene TRBJ2-7, with a possible D match to TRBD2 (5 bases). Germline-derived CDR1 and CDR2 are SGHVS and FNYEAQ. The CDR3 has 13 amino acids. V was trimmed by 5 bases and J by 0 bases, leaving 8 bases between them.

The V and J genes are TRBV18 and TRBJ2-1, with TRBD2 matching over 11 bases. The length of the CDR3 is 19 residues. The germline gives CDR1 KGHSH, CDR2 LQKENI. After removal of 3 bases from V and 6 bases from J, the junction contained 16 bases not matched to a gene. CDR3 loop: CASSPPLEASGGIGNEQFF. Here the CDR3 DNA reads TGTGCCAGCTCACCCCCACTCGAGGCTAGCGGGGGGATAGGCAATGAGCAGTTCTTC. The full variable domain, in which reference TRBV18 and TRBJ2-1 provide the parts outside the CDR3, is NAGVMQNPRHLVRRRGQEARLRCSPMKGHSHVYWYRQLPEEGLKFMVYLQKENIIDESGMPKERFSAEFPKEGPSILRIQQVVRGDSAAYFCASSPPLEASGGIGNEQFFGPGTRLTVL.

This clone was seen once. The V call is TRBV6-5, the J call TRBJ2-7; 9 bases line up with TRBD1. Per the germline V gene, CDR1 is MNHEY and CDR2 is SVGAGI. J lost 4 bases, V lost 6 bases, and 10 bases had no gene match. The CDR3 contains 15 residues. This chain's CDR3 is CASRDGTGSSYEQYF. CDR3 DNA: TGTGCCAGCAGGGACGGGACAGGGAGTTCGTACGAGCAGTACTTC.

The rearrangement uses TRBV28 and TRBJ2-2; D unresolved. Trimming stripped 3 bases from V and 0 bases from J, with 8 bases between. This CDR3 is built from 15 residues. In germline, CDR1 is MDHEN, CDR2 SYDVKM. Here the CDR3 DNA reads TGTGCCAGCAGTTTTGAACTGGCGAACACCGGGGAGCTGTTTTTT. Amino acid sequence: CASSFELANTGELFF.

This chain links TRBV30 with TRBJ1-5, with D perhaps matching TRBD1 (6 bases). Trimming cost V 4 bases and J 6 bases, with 10 bases left between them. The germline gives CDR1 GTSNPN, CDR2 SVGIG (reference sequence). The CDR3 has 12 residues. As DNA, the CDR3 is TGTGCCTGGACGGGGGGCGGTCAGCCCCAGCATTTT. This codes for CAWTGGGQPQHF.

This clone was seen more than once but under ten times. The V call is TRBV30, the J call TRBJ1-1, with unresolved D. Germline V gives CDR1 GTSNPN, CDR2 SVGIG (reference sequence). This CDR3 contains 13 residues. Deletions cut 2 bases from V and 4 bases from J, with 11 bases between. CDR3 residues: CAWSFPSGTEAFF. CDR3 sequence (DNA): TGTGCCTGGAGTTTCCCCTCGGGCACTGAAGCTTTCTTT.